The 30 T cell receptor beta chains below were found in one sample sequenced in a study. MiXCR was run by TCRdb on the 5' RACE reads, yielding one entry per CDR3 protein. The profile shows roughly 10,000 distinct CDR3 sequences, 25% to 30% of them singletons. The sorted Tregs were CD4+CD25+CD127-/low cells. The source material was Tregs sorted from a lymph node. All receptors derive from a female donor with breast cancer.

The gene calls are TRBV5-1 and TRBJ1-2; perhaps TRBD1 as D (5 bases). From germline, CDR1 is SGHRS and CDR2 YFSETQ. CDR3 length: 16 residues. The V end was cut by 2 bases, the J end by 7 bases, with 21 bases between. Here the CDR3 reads CASSFTSGDLVVGYTF. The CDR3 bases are TGCGCCAGCAGCTTCACGTCGGGGGATTTGGTGGTTGGCTACACCTTC.

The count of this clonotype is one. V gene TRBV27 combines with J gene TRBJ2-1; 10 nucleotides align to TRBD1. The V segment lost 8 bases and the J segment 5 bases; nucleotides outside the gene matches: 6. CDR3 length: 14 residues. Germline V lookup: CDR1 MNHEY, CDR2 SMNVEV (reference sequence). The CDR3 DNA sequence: TGTGCCAGCGGTTCGGGACAGGGGCACAATGAGCAGTTCTTC. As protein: CASGSGQGHNEQFF.

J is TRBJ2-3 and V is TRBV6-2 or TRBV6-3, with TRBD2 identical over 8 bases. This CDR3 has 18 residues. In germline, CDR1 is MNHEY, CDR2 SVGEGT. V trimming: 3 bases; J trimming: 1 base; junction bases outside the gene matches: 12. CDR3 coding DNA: TGTGCCAGCAGTTATGAGGCTGAACGACTAGCGCGCACAGATACGCAGTATTTT. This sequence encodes CASSYEAERLARTDTQYF.

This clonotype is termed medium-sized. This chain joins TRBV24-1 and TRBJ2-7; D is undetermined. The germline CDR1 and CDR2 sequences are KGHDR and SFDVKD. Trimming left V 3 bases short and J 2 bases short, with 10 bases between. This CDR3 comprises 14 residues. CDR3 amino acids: CATSDTTDPYEQYF. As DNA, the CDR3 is TGTGCCACCAGTGATACAACTGACCCCTACGAGCAGTACTTC.

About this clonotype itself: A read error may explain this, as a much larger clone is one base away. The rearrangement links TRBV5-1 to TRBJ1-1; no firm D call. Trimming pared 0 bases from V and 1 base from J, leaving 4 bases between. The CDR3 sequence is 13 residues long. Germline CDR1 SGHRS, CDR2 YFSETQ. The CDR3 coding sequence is TGCGCCAGCAGCTTGGGGTCGAACACTGAAGCTTTCTTT. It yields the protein CASSLGSNTEAFF.

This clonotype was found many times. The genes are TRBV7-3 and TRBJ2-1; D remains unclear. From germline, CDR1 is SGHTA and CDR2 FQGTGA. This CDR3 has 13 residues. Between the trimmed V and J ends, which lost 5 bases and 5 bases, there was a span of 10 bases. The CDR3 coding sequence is TGTGCCAGCAGCCCCGGACCTAACAATGAGCAGTTCTTC. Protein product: CASSPGPNNEQFF.

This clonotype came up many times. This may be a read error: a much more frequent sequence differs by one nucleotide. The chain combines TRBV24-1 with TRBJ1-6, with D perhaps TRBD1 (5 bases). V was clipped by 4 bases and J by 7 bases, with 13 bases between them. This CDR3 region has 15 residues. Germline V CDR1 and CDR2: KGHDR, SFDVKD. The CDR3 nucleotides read TGTGCCACCAGTGACTCCGGGACGACCAATTCACCCCTCCACTTT. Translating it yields CATSDSGTTNSPLHF.

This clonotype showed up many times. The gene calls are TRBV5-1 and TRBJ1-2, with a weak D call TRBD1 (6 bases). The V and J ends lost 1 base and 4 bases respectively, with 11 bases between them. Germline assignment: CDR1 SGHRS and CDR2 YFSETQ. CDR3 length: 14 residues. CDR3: CASSLSQGTYGYTF. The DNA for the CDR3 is TGCGCCAGCAGCTTGTCCCAGGGGACCTATGGCTACACCTTC.

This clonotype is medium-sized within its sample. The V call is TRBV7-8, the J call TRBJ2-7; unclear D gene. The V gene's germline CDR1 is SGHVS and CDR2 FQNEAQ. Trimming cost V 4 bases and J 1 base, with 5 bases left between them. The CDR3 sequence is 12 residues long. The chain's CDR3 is CASSSLSYEQYF. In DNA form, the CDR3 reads TGTGCCAGCAGCTCCTTATCCTACGAGCAGTACTTC.

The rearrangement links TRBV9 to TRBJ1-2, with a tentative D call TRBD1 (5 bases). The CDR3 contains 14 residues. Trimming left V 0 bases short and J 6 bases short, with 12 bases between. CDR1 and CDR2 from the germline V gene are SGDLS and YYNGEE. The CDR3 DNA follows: TGTGCCAGCAGCGTAGTGGCAGGGAACCATGGCTACACCTTC. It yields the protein CASSVVAGNHGYTF.

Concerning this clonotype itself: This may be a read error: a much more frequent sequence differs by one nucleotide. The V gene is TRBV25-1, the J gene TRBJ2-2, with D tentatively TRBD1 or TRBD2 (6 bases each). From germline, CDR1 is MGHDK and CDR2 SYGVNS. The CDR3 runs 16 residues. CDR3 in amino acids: CDSSEFWGAEPGELFF. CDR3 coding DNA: TGTGACAGCAGTGAATTTTGGGGGGCTGAGCCCGGGGAGCTGTTTTTT.

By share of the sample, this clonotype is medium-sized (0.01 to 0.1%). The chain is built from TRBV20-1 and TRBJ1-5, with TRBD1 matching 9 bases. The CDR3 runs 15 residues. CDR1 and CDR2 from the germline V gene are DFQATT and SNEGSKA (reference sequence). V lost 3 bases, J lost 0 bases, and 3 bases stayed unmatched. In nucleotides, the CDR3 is TGCAGTGCTAGTCGGGACAGGGATAGCAATCAGCCCCAGCATTTT. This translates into CSASRDRDSNQPQHF.

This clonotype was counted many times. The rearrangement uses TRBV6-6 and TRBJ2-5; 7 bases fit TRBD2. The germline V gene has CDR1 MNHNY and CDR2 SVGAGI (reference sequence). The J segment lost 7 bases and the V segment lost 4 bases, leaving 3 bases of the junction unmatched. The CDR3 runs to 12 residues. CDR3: CASSWDYPTQYF. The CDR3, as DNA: TGTGCCAGCAGTTGGGACTATCCGACCCAGTACTTC.

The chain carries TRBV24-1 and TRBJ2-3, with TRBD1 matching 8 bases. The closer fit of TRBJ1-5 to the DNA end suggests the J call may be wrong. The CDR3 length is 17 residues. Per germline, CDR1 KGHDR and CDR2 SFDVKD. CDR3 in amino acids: CATSDAGQGARVDTQHF. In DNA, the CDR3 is TGTGCCACCAGTGATGCGGGGCAGGGGGCGCGGGTGGATACGCAGCATTTT.

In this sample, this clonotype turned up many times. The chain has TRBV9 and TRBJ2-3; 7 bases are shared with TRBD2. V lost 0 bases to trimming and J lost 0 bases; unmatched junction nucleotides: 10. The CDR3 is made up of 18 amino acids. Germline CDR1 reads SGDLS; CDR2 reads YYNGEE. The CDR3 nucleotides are TGTGCCAGCAGCGTAGACCCCCACCTAGCGGAGAGCACAGATACGCAGTATTTT. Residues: CASSVDPHLAESTDTQYF.

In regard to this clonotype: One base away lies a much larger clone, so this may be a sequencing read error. CDR3 region: CATNSSLGGEQFF. Written as DNA, the CDR3 is TGTGCCACCAACAGTAGCCTTGGCGGGGAGCAGTTCTTC. The chain recombines TRBV15 with TRBJ2-1, with a possible D match to TRBD2 (5 bases). The CDR3 is made up of 13 amino acids. Germline CDR1 reads LNHNV; CDR2 reads YYDKDF (reference sequence). The V and J ends lost 7 bases and 10 bases respectively, with 17 bases between them. The variable domain in full, completed from reference TRBV15 and TRBJ2-1, reads DAMVIQNPRYQVTQFGKPVTLSCSQTLNHNVMYWYQQKSSQAPKLLFHYYDKDFNNEADTPDNFQSRRPNTSFCFLDIRSPGLGDTAMYLCATNSSLGGEQFFGPGTRLTVL.

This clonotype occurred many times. The CDR3 reads CATSSKMRGQDTQYF. The CDR3 DNA is TGTGCCACCAGTTCGAAAATGAGGGGGCAGGATACGCAGTATTTT. The chain recombines TRBV24-1 with TRBJ2-3; 7 nucleotides align to TRBD1. V gave up 6 bases and J gave up 6 bases; unmatched junction bases: 11. Germline loops: CDR1 KGHDR, CDR2 SFDVKD. This CDR3 has 15 residues.

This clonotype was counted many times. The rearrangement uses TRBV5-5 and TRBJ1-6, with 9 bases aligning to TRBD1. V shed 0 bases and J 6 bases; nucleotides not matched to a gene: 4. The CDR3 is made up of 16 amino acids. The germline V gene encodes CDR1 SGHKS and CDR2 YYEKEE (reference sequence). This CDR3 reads CASSLVGQGINSPLHF. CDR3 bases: TGTGCCAGCAGCTTGGTCGGACAGGGGATTAATTCACCCCTCCACTTT.

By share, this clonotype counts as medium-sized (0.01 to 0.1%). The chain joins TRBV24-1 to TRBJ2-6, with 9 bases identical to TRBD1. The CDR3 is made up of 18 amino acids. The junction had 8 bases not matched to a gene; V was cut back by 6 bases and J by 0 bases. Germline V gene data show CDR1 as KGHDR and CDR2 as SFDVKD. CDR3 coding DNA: TGTGCCACCAGTTCCCGGACAGGGGTAGTCTCTGGGGCCAACGTCCTGACTTTC. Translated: CATSSRTGVVSGANVLTF.

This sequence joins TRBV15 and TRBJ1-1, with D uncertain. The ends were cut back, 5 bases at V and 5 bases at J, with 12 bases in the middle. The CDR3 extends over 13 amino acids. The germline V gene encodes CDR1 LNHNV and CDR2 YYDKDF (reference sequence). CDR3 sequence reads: CATSPPGETEAFF. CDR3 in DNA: TGTGCCACCAGCCCCCCGGGCGAAACTGAAGCTTTCTTT. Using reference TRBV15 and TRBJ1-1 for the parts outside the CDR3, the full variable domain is DAMVIQNPRYQVTQFGKPVTLSCSQTLNHNVMYWYQQKSSQAPKLLFHYYDKDFNNEADTPDNFQSRRPNTSFCFLDIRSPGLGDTAMYLCATSPPGETEAFFGQGTRLTVV.

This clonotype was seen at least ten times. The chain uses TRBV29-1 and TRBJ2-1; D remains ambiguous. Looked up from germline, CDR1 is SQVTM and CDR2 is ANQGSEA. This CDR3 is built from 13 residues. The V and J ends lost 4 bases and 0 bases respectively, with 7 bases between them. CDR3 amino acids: CSVALSSYNEQFF. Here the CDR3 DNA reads TGCAGCGTTGCCCTCAGCTCCTACAATGAGCAGTTCTTC.

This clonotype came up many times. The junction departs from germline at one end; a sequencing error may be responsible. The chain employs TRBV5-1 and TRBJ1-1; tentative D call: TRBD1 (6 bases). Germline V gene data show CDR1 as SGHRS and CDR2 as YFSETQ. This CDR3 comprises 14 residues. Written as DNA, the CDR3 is TGCGCCAGCAGCCCCCCGGGACACCTCACTGGAGCTTTCTTT. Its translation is CASSPPGHLTGAFF.

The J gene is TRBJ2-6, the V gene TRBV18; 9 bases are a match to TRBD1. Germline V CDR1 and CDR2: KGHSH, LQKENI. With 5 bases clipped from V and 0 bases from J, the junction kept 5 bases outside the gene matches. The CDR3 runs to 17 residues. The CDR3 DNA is TGTGCCAGCTCAAAGACAGGGGGTGGCTCTGGGGCCAACGTCCTGACTTTC. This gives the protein CASSKTGGGSGANVLTF.

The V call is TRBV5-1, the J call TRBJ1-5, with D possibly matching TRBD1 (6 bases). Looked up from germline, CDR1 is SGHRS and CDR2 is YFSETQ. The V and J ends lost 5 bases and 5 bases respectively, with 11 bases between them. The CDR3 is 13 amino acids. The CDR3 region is CASRPAGDQPQHF. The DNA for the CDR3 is TGCGCCAGCAGACCCGCAGGGGATCAGCCCCAGCATTTT.

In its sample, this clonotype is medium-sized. Here the CDR3 reads CASSPEGAPDYGYTF. The CDR3, as DNA: TGTGCCAGCAGCCCGGAAGGGGCGCCGGACTATGGCTACACCTTC. The chain has TRBV5-5 and TRBJ1-2, with TRBD1 as a possible D gene (5 bases). CDR1 is SGHKS and CDR2 is YYEKEE in the germline V gene (reference sequence). Trimming shortened V by 4 bases and J by 3 bases, and 16 bases separated the two germline ends. This CDR3 has 15 residues.

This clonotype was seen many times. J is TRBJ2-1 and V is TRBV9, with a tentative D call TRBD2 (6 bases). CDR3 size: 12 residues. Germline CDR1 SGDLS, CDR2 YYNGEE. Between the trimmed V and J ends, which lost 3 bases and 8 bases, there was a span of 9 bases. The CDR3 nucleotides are TGTGCCAGCAGCGCAGGAGGGCATGAGCAGTTCTTC. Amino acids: CASSAGGHEQFF.

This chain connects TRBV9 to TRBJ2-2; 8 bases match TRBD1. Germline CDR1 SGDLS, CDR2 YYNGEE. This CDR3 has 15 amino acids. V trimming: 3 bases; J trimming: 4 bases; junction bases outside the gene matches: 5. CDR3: CASSARTGSTGELFF. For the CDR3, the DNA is TGTGCCAGCAGCGCCCGGACAGGGAGCACCGGGGAGCTGTTTTTT.

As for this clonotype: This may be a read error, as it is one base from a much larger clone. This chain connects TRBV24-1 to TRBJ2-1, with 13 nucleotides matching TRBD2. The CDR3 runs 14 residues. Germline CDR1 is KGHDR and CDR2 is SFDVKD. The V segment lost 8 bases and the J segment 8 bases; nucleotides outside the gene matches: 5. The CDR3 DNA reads TGTGCCACCAACGGACTAGCGGGAGTGGATGAGCAGTTCTTC. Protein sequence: CATNGLAGVDEQFF.

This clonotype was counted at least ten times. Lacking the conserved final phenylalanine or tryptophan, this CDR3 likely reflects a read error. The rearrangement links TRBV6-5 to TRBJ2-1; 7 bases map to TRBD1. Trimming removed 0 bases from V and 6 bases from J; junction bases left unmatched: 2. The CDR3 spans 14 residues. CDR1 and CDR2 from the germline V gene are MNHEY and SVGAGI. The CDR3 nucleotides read TGTGCCAGCAGTTACTCGGCAGGGGGCAATGAGCAGTTCTCC. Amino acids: CASSYSAGGNEQFS.

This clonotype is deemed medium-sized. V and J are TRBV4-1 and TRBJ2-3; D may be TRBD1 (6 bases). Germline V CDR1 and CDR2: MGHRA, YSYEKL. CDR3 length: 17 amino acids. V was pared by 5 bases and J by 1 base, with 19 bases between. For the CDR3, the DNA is TGCGCCAGCAGCTCCCGGACAGCGAATGTTGGCACAGATACGCAGTATTTT. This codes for CASSSRTANVGTDTQYF.